This T cell receptor beta chain was documented in a study of shared clonotypes between healthy human individuals. Study-level information: In total, the donors were two women and a few men aged 18 to 49.

The CDR3 has 11 amino acids. Germline-derived CDR1 and CDR2 are SNHLY and FYNNEI. V shed 9 bases and J shed 5 bases, with 10 bases lying between them. Libraries were prepared by immunoSEQ multiplex PCR; TCRdb keeps only in-frame clonotypes and omits some of them. The sample contains about 2.4 million clones, 80% to 95% of which appear only once. Specimen: naive CD4+ T cells from PBMCs. As to subset: CD45RA+ positively selected. The receptor's source is a man between 18 and 29 years old in good health. Some clones in this sample may be carry-over from other donors' samples. The V and J genes are TRBV2 and TRBJ2-5; a weak D match, TRBD1 (5 bases). The CDR3 coding sequence is TGTGCCAGTAAATCAGGGGAGACCCAGTACTTC. The encoded protein is CASKSGETQYF. Together with reference TRBV2 and TRBJ2-5, the CDR3 gives the full variable domain: EPEVTQTPSHQVTQMGQEVILRCVPISNHLYFYWYRQILGQKVEFLVSFYNNEISEKSEIFDDQFSVERPDGSNFTLKIRSTKLEDSAMYFCASKSGETQYFGPGTRLLVL.